This T cell receptor (beta chain) derives from a study of cytomegalovirus exposure and HLA in healthy donors. The study ran its PCR with 60 Vbeta and 13 Jbeta primers. Assay used: immunoSEQ multiplex PCR; TCRdb lists only in-frame clones, some missing. This sample has more than 90,000 clones, with about 81% found just once. V dropped 0 bases and J dropped 3 bases, with 8 bases sitting between them. This CDR3 has 15 amino acids. Germline lookup yields CDR1 MNHEY and CDR2 SVGAGI. The sample taken for sequencing was PBMCs. The clonotype originates from a middle-aged woman in good health and CMV-seronegative. The chain is built from TRBV6-5 and TRBJ1-4; TRBD1 might be the D (5 bases). The chain's CDR3 is CASSYSTGANEKLFF. The CDR3 DNA is TGTGCCAGCAGTTACTCGACGGGGGCTAATGAAAAACTGTTTTTT.